The 21 T cell receptor beta chains reported below all come from one sample, sequenced in a study of blood T cell repertoires in COVID-19 (dated by TCRdb to about 2020). The library came from the immunoSEQ multiplex PCR assay. The table was pulled from immuneACCESS by TCRdb, which kept in-frame rearrangements only. Such tables lose some clones; where checked, under half of the loss comes from unresolved V genes, and the rest has no known cause. Within this sample are around 75,000 clones, with roughly 78% of them counted one time only. The ten largest clones add up to 5.4% of the sample. The specimen sequenced was peripheral blood. Source of these receptors: an elderly woman with active or convalescent COVID-19.

This clone has only one observation. The chain links TRBV7-8 to TRBJ2-3; 9 positions match TRBD1. J was trimmed by 6 bases and V by 5 bases; bases with no gene match: 6. The CDR3 is 14 residues long. The germline V gene encodes CDR1 SGHVS and CDR2 FQNEAQ. DNA of the CDR3: TGTGCCAGCAGCCTAAGGACAGGGGTGGATACGCAGTATTTT. It encodes CASSLRTGVDTQYF. Looking up the rest from reference TRBV7-8 and TRBJ2-3 gives the full variable domain: GAGVSQSPRYKVAKRGQDVALRCDPISGHVSLFWYQQALGQGPEFLTYFQNEAQLDKSGLPSDRFFAERPEGSVSTLKIQRTQQEDSAVYLCASSLRTGVDTQYFGPGTRLTVL.

The chain uses TRBV7-9 and TRBJ1-2, with unresolved D. V was shortened by 1 base and J by 3 bases, with 12 bases between the two germline ends. Germline loops: CDR1 SEHNR, CDR2 FQNEAQ (reference sequence). This CDR3 has 15 amino acids. CDR3 loop: CASSLEPLGYYGYTF. The CDR3 nucleotides read TGTGCCAGCAGCTTAGAGCCGCTCGGTTACTATGGCTACACCTTC.

The chain carries TRBV27 and TRBJ2-5; 7 nucleotides agree with TRBD1. The CDR3 sequence is 15 residues long. Per germline, CDR1 MNHEY and CDR2 SMNVEV (reference sequence). With V trimmed by 6 bases and J by 7 bases, 14 bases remained unmatched. The CDR3 nucleotides read TGTGCCAGCAGCTCGCGGACAGGCCTGGTTGGGACCCAGTACTTC. This translates into CASSSRTGLVGTQYF.

The rearrangement joins TRBV18 to TRBJ1-4, with 7 bases that match TRBD1. V shed 5 bases, J shed 5 bases, and the junction held 11 bases outside the gene matches. Germline V gene lookup returns CDR1 KGHSH and CDR2 LQKENI. This CDR3 is 16 amino acids long. CDR3 loop: CASSARGADFNEKLFF. In DNA form, the CDR3 reads TGTGCCAGCTCAGCCAGGGGGGCCGACTTCAATGAAAAACTGTTTTTT. Supplemented by reference TRBV18 and TRBJ1-4, the full variable domain reads NAGVMQNPRHLVRRRGQEARLRCSPMKGHSHVYWYRQLPEEGLKFMVYLQKENIIDESGMPKERFSAEFPKEGPSILRIQQVVRGDSAAYFCASSARGADFNEKLFFGSGTQLSVL.

The gene calls are TRBV6-5 and TRBJ2-3, with a weak D call TRBD2 (6 bases). Trimming left V 2 bases short and J 4 bases short, with 16 bases between. Germline loops: CDR1 MNHEY, CDR2 SVGAGI. This CDR3 region has 16 residues. The CDR3 bases are TGTGCCAGCAGTTACAATGGTCGCCTAGCGTCAGATACGCAGTATTTT. This codes for CASSYNGRLASDTQYF.

The rearrangement joins TRBV6-2 or TRBV6-3 to TRBJ2-3; a weak D match, TRBD2 (6 bases). The V end lost 2 bases, the J end lost 1 base, and 16 bases lay between the germline ends. The CDR3 extends over 17 amino acids. Per the germline V gene, CDR1 is MNHEY and CDR2 is SVGEGT. CDR3 in amino acids: CASSYRGGRARTDTQYF. Written as DNA, the CDR3 is TGTGCCAGCAGTTACCGGGGAGGCAGGGCCCGCACAGATACGCAGTATTTT.

CDR3 sequence: CASSFLQLVGASSQFF. Written as DNA, the CDR3 is TGCGCCAGCAGCTTCCTGCAACTAGTGGGGGCGAGCTCCCAGTTCTTC. V gene TRBV5-1 combines with J gene TRBJ2-1; maybe TRBD1 (6 bases). Germline CDR1 and CDR2: SGHRS and YFSETQ. The germline V and J ends were trimmed by 2 bases and 13 bases, with 25 bases remaining between them. The CDR3 contains 16 residues.

This clone was observed a single time. The rearrangement links TRBV12-3 or TRBV12-4 to TRBJ1-1, with D possibly TRBD1 on 5 matching bases. The CDR3 sequence is 13 residues long. Trimming removed 1 base from V and 5 bases from J, with 8 bases in between. CDR3 sequence: CASSLEGRTEAFF. Written as DNA, the CDR3 is TGTGCCAGCAGTTTAGAGGGGAGGACTGAAGCTTTCTTT.

This rearrangement joins TRBV10-3 to TRBJ1-1, with D unclear. Germline V gene data show CDR1 as ENHRY and CDR2 as SYGVKD. Trimming removed 7 bases from V and 0 bases from J, with 9 bases in between. The CDR3 spans 13 residues. The CDR3 DNA reads as TGTGCCATCAACAGCTTCATGAACACTGAAGCTTTCTTT. Amino acid sequence: CAINSFMNTEAFF.

The chain uses TRBV5-6 and TRBJ2-3; perhaps TRBD2 as D (5 bases). This CDR3 is built from 13 residues. The V end was cut by 4 bases, the J end by 1 base, with 7 bases between. The germline CDR1 and CDR2 sequences are SGHDT and YYEEEE. CDR3 amino acids: CASSPGGTDTQYF. CDR3 bases: TGTGCCAGCAGCCCCGGGGGCACAGATACGCAGTATTTT.

This clone was seen a few times. The chain recombines TRBV6-5 with TRBJ2-3, with unresolved D. This CDR3 has 14 residues. From germline, CDR1 is MNHEY and CDR2 SVGAGI. Trimming took off 8 bases at V and 5 bases at J, with 17 bases between the two ends. CDR3 bases: TGTGCCAGCCGAAATCTCCGAGGCGAAGATACGCAGTATTTT. Its translation is CASRNLRGEDTQYF.

V is TRBV11-2 and J is TRBJ1-1; D is undetermined. The V end was cut by 5 bases, the J end by 1 base, with 11 bases between. Germline CDR1 and CDR2: SGHAT and FQNNGV. This CDR3 spans 14 amino acids. CDR3 region: CASSEQEGNTEAFF. The CDR3 bases are TGTGCCAGCAGCGAACAAGAGGGGAACACTGAAGCTTTCTTT.

The chain is built from TRBV4-3 and TRBJ2-3, with D hard to call. The CDR3 loop spans 15 amino acids. Germline assignment: CDR1 LGHNA and CDR2 YSLEER. Trimming took 3 bases from V and 0 from J, leaving 10 bases between them. DNA for the CDR3: TGCGCCAGCAGCCAGACCGGAGCGAGCACAGATACGCAGTATTTT. Protein: CASSQTGASTDTQYF.

V usage is TRBV27 and J usage is TRBJ2-5, with TRBD2 matching over 7 bases. Germline V gene lookup returns CDR1 MNHEY and CDR2 SMNVEV (reference sequence). This CDR3 spans 14 amino acids. V shed 2 bases, J shed 7 bases, and the junction held 7 bases outside the gene matches. CDR3 in amino acids: CASSLIPGGGTQYF. Written as DNA, the CDR3 is TGTGCCAGCAGTTTAATCCCAGGCGGGGGGACCCAGTACTTC.

This clone has only one observation. In DNA form, the CDR3 reads TGTGCCAGCAGTTATCGGGGGACGGTCTCCTACAATGAGCAGTTCTTC. As protein: CASSYRGTVSYNEQFF. The chain joins TRBV6-5 to TRBJ2-1; tentatively, D is TRBD2 (6 bases). Germline values: CDR1 MNHEY, CDR2 SVGAGI. Trimming took 3 bases from V and 0 from J, leaving 12 bases between them. The CDR3 spans 16 residues.

This sequence joins TRBV12-3 or TRBV12-4 and TRBJ2-1; D gene ambiguous. The length of the CDR3 is 11 residues. V was shortened by 6 bases and J by 10 bases, with 10 bases between the two germline ends. CDR3 in amino acids: CASRPYQEQFF. The CDR3 DNA is TGTGCCAGCAGACCATACCAGGAGCAGTTCTTC.

This rearrangement joins TRBV6-4 to TRBJ2-3, with a tentative D call TRBD1 (6 bases). From germline, CDR1 is MRHNA and CDR2 SNTAGT. Trimming removed 8 bases at V and 0 bases at J, with 9 bases between. There are 13 residues in the CDR3. The CDR3 DNA is TGTGCCAGCGGACAGCAGAGCACAGATACGCAGTATTTT. It codes for CASGQQSTDTQYF.

This chain links TRBV6-5 with TRBJ2-3; the D gene is possibly TRBD1 (5 bases). The germline V gene encodes CDR1 MNHEY and CDR2 SVGAGI. This CDR3 has 12 amino acids. V was shortened by 5 bases and J by 7 bases, with 10 bases between the two germline ends. The chain's CDR3 is CASSTGINTQYF. The DNA of the CDR3 is TGTGCCAGCAGTACAGGAATAAATACGCAGTATTTT.

The rearrangement links TRBV5-1 to TRBJ2-1; TRBD1 matches 9 bases. Per germline, CDR1 SGHRS and CDR2 YFSETQ. This CDR3 is 16 amino acids long. J was trimmed by 4 bases and V by 4 bases; bases with no gene match: 9. The CDR3: CASSGYRGLDYNEQFF. CDR3 DNA: TGCGCCAGCAGCGGGTACAGGGGGCTAGATTACAATGAGCAGTTCTTC.

The chain employs TRBV7-9 and TRBJ1-1; a weak D match, TRBD1 (6 bases). The CDR3 sequence is 14 residues long. V was cut by 6 bases and J by 8 bases, with 19 bases left in between. Germline values: CDR1 SEHNR, CDR2 FQNEAQ (reference sequence). DNA for the CDR3: TGTGCCAGCAGTTGGGGGCAGGGATCGGCCGAAGCTTTCTTT. Residues: CASSWGQGSAEAFF.

This clone was seen a single time. The chain links TRBV15 to TRBJ1-5; D is undetermined. Germline lookup yields CDR1 LNHNV and CDR2 YYDKDF (reference sequence). V lost 2 bases and J lost 0, with 5 bases in between. The CDR3 spans 14 residues. The CDR3 DNA follows: TGTGCCACCAGCAGACTCGGTAGCAATCAGCCCCAGCATTTT. Its translation is CATSRLGSNQPQHF.